This TCR beta chain is drawn from a study of shared clonotypes between healthy human individuals. J lost 7 bases, V lost 0 bases, and 9 bases had no gene match. Per germline, CDR1 SGHTA and CDR2 FQGNSA. The CDR3 loop spans 16 amino acids. CD45RO+ cells plus CCR7-negative CD45RA+ TemRA cells formed CD8 memory. Replicate PCRs for sorted subsets used around 200 ng DNA; this equaled 25,000 to 35,000 T cell genomes. The assay was immunoSEQ multiplex PCR, and TCRdb's table has in-frame clones only and misses some. The table shows around 88,000 clones, with over 60% occurring only once. Sequenced: memory CD8+ T cells sorted from blood. Subset indicated: CD45RO+ cells pooled with CCR7-negative TemRA cells. This chain joins TRBV7-2 and TRBJ2-1; 7 bases fit TRBD2. The TCR sequence derives from a man aged 25-40 years in good health. The CDR3 coding sequence is TGTGCCAGCAGCTTAGCTCCTAGCGGCTTGACGAATGAGCAGTTCTTC. Translating gives CASSLAPSGLTNEQFF.